By sample fraction, the clone carrying this T cell receptor beta chain is medium-sized. Its target is unknown. V lost 4 bases to trimming and J lost 4 bases; unmatched junction nucleotides: 8. Germline values: CDR1 DFQATT, CDR2 SNEGSKA (reference sequence). CDR3 size: 15 residues. This sample was included in a study of immune heterogeneity within non-small cell lung tumors. As for the study in general: Classification of the tumors gave several squamous cell carcinomas, roughly eleven non-squamous carcinomas and 1 not otherwise specified.

Bulk tumor gDNA, around 630 ng per sample, served as the TCR template. Surgical sampling yielded several biopsies per primary tumor (spaced far apart). These patients got curative surgery after being newly diagnosed with untreated non-small cell lung cancer. It was newly diagnosed non-small cell lung cancer patients having surgery with curative intent who served as donors. Amplification of TCR beta CDR3 was performed by multiplex PCR with 32 V and 13 J primers. TCRdb re-derived calls from the multiplex PCR reads in MiXCR, one entry per CDR3 protein. Of thousands of distinct CDR3 sequences in the sample, 20% to 25% were seen once. Study conclusions and caveats: Each patient's tumor sites shared recurring identical dominant CDR3 beta clonotypes, and individual sites also carried their own high-frequency clones.

This clonotype was sampled from a man in his fifties or sixties with non-small cell lung cancer. The sample was lung tumor tissue. The gene calls are TRBV20-1 and TRBJ2-1, with 9 bases matching TRBD2. The CDR3 coding sequence is TGCAGTGCTAATCCCCGACTAGCGGATTACAATGAGCAGTTCTTC. Protein sequence: CSANPRLADYNEQFF.